This record looks at one T cell receptor (beta chain) sequence and its context. The antigen is undetermined. This sample stems from a study of vaccination effects on CD4 cells after COVID-19. Study details: Post-vaccine sampling took place a median of 72 days after the second dose.

This CDR3 is built from 13 residues. V was clipped by 4 bases and J by 4 bases, with 8 bases between them. Germline CDR1 reads SGHTA; CDR2 reads FQGTGA. Researchers isolated CD4+ T cells once about eleven days of culture had elapsed. Participants received two doses of either the BNT162b2 or mRNA-1273 vaccine. Recipients of the vaccine had no prior SARS-CoV-2 infection and negative nucleocapsid antibodies. It was on days 3 and 7 that half the medium was replaced with IL-2 medium. Profiled with immunoSEQ multiplex PCR; TCRdb holds only in-frame clones, not every one. The sample consists of tens of thousands of clones, roughly 75% of them appearing once. Overall study results and limits: Infection- and vaccine-induced clones contracted markedly late after vaccination.

The sequence was collected from a human donor who received a COVID-19 vaccine. Sequencing was performed on CD4+ T cells from PBMCs cultured without peptide, taken after COVID-19 vaccination. The V and J genes are TRBV7-3 and TRBJ2-1; D not certain. CDR3 DNA: TGTGCCAGCAGCTCGGAGTTATACAATGAGCAGTTCTTC. Protein sequence: CASSSELYNEQFF.